Sequencing of this TCR beta chain was carried out in a study of shared clonotypes between healthy human individuals. Study results and caveats: When naive CD4 clonotypes were compared across a handful of donors, about 4.8% were shared. A generally larger estimated richness was seen in naive subsets than in memory subsets.

In the case of this clone: Its antigen remains unidentified.

Adult donors, all healthy and HIV-negative, had no recent acute infections or vaccinations. The table came from immunoSEQ multiplex PCR; TCRdb's copy has only in-frame clones and leaves some out. The table lists hundreds of thousands of clones, 60% to 80% of them singletons. V lost 4 bases and J 7 bases, leaving 12 bases between the germline ends. CDR1 is SGHVS and CDR2 is FQNEAQ in the germline V gene. This CDR3 is built from 13 residues. The TCR originated in a woman in her thirties in good health. What was sequenced was memory CD4+ T cells sorted from blood. Regarding subset: CD45RA-negative fraction. The chain recombines TRBV7-8 with TRBJ2-3; no firm D call. The CDR3 coding sequence is TGTGCCAGCAGCTCCCACCGTCCTTATACGCAGTATTTT. Its translation is CASSSHRPYTQYF.